Below are 29 T cell receptor beta chains sequenced from a single sample in a study of shared clonotypes between healthy human individuals. The assay was immunoSEQ multiplex PCR, and TCRdb's table has in-frame clones only and misses some. The repertoire holds about 2.5 million clones, with 80% to 95% as singletons. The sequenced material came from naive CD4+ T cells from PBMCs. The sample's subset: CD45RA+ positively selected. These receptors were obtained from a man in his late teens or twenties in good health. Some clones in this sample may be carry-over from other donors' samples.

The chain combines TRBV19 with TRBJ2-7; no clear D. V was trimmed by 1 base and J by 2 bases, leaving 9 bases between them. This CDR3 has 14 residues. Germline loops: CDR1 LNHDA, CDR2 SQIVND (reference sequence). The CDR3, as DNA: TGTGCCAGTAGTATAGGCCCAGGAACCTACGAGCAGTACTTC. Translation gives CASSIGPGTYEQYF.

V usage is TRBV7-9 and J usage is TRBJ2-7; D ambiguous. This CDR3 comprises 12 residues. The germline V and J ends were trimmed by 5 bases and 3 bases, with 8 bases remaining between them. Germline V gene sequence: CDR1 SEHNR, CDR2 FQNEAQ (reference sequence). CDR3 residues: CASSDPNYEQYF. CDR3 nucleotides: TGTGCCAGCAGCGACCCTAACTACGAGCAGTACTTC.

The rearrangement uses TRBV27 and TRBJ1-5, with D hard to call. The V gene lost 6 bases and the J gene lost 2 bases, with 11 bases spanning the gap. Germline CDR1 MNHEY, CDR2 SMNVEV (reference sequence). The CDR3 has 14 amino acids. The CDR3 here is CASRNSIGNQPQHF. CDR3 coding DNA: TGTGCCAGCAGGAACAGTATAGGCAATCAGCCCCAGCATTTT.

CDR3 loop: CASSYPPGQRAYEQYF. The CDR3 DNA reads as TGTGCCAGCAGTTACCCCCCGGGACAGAGAGCCTACGAGCAGTACTTC. The V gene is TRBV6-6, the J gene TRBJ2-7; 7 positions match TRBD1. The V gene's germline CDR1 is MNHNY and CDR2 SVGAGI (reference sequence). The CDR3 totals 16 residues. The V segment lost 2 bases and the J segment 2 bases; nucleotides outside the gene matches: 9.

The chain uses TRBV18 and TRBJ2-5, with 10 positions matching TRBD1. The ends lost 4 bases at V and 1 base at J; junction bases unmatched: 6. Per germline, CDR1 KGHSH and CDR2 LQKENI. The CDR3 runs to 16 residues. CDR3 residues: CASSRPTGGIQETQYF. The CDR3 DNA is TGTGCCAGCTCACGTCCGACAGGGGGCATCCAAGAGACCCAGTACTTC.

The chain combines TRBV7-9 with TRBJ2-1, with 9 positions matching TRBD2. The germline CDR1 and CDR2 sequences are SEHNR and FQNEAQ (reference sequence). With 5 bases clipped from V and 4 bases from J, the junction kept 15 bases outside the gene matches. The CDR3 loop spans 18 amino acids. CDR3 residues: CASSPRGLTSGGYNEQFF. The CDR3 nucleotides are TGTGCCAGCAGCCCACGGGGGTTGACTAGCGGAGGGTACAATGAGCAGTTCTTC.

This chain connects TRBV7-8 to TRBJ1-1, with no clear D. CDR1 and CDR2 from the germline V gene are SGHVS and FQNEAQ. Trimming shortened V by 4 bases and J by 1 base, and 7 bases separated the two germline ends. The CDR3 contains 13 residues. CDR3 in amino acids: CASSSDGNTEAFF. Here the CDR3 DNA reads TGTGCCAGCAGCTCGGACGGGAACACTGAAGCTTTCTTT.

The chain joins TRBV27 to TRBJ2-5; tentatively, D is TRBD1 (5 bases). Germline CDR1 reads MNHEY; CDR2 reads SMNVEV (reference sequence). The V end was cut by 6 bases, the J end by 5 bases, with 16 bases between. CDR3 size: 14 residues. CDR3 region: CASSGHNKGETQYF. The CDR3 bases are TGTGCCAGCAGCGGTCACAACAAGGGGGAGACCCAGTACTTC.

The chain couples TRBV28 to TRBJ1-5; 10 positions match TRBD1. Germline V CDR1 and CDR2: MDHEN, SYDVKM. The CDR3 spans 17 residues. Losses at the gene ends were 5 bases for V and 0 bases for J; bases not matched to a gene: 7. The CDR3 here is CASSPRTGGNSNQPQHF. In nucleotides, the CDR3 is TGTGCCAGCAGTCCAAGGACAGGGGGGAATAGCAATCAGCCCCAGCATTTT.

The J gene is TRBJ2-5, the V gene TRBV29-1; 15 bases map to TRBD2. CDR3 length: 16 residues. Germline V gene data show CDR1 as SQVTM and CDR2 as ANQGSEA. V trimming: 5 bases; J trimming: 4 bases; junction bases outside the gene matches: 8. The CDR3 DNA sequence: TGCAGCGTTCGGGGACTAGCGGGAGGCAGGGGAGAGACCCAGTACTTC. Translating it yields CSVRGLAGGRGETQYF.

The chain's CDR3 is CASSLASGSVNEQFF. The CDR3 DNA follows: TGCGCCAGCAGCTTGGCTAGCGGTTCGGTCAATGAGCAGTTCTTC. The chain is built from TRBV5-1 and TRBJ2-1, with 7 positions matching TRBD2. The trim removed 0 bases at V and 6 bases at J, leaving 6 bases unmatched. The CDR3 spans 15 residues. CDR1 SGHRS and CDR2 YFSETQ come from the germline V gene.

The V call is TRBV19, the J call TRBJ2-1; no clear D. The V gene lost 5 bases and the J gene lost 0 bases, with 20 bases spanning the gap. The CDR3 covers 18 residues. Per germline, CDR1 LNHDA and CDR2 SQIVND (reference sequence). In nucleotides, the CDR3 is TGTGCCAGTAGTGCCCTCTTTTCCGGCGGCCGCTCCTACAATGAGCAGTTCTTC. Encoded protein: CASSALFSGGRSYNEQFF.

Here the CDR3 reads CASSSNPTGKNEQFF. CDR3 nucleotide sequence: TGTGCCAGCAGCTCCAATCCTACAGGGAAGAATGAGCAGTTCTTC. The genes are TRBV11-2 and TRBJ2-1, with TRBD1 as a possible D gene (6 bases). V lost 4 bases and J 7 bases, leaving 17 bases between the germline ends. The CDR3 has 15 residues. CDR1 is SGHAT and CDR2 is FQNNGV in the germline V gene.

This clone was recorded only once. The chain joins TRBV9 to TRBJ2-3; 11 nucleotides match TRBD2. Per the germline V gene, CDR1 is SGDLS and CDR2 is YYNGEE. This CDR3 is 15 amino acids long. The J segment lost 6 bases and the V segment lost 0 bases, leaving 3 bases of the junction unmatched. The CDR3 bases are TGTGCCAGCAGCGTAGAACTAGCGGGGGTGGATACGCAGTATTTT. Encoded protein: CASSVELAGVDTQYF.

Concerning this clone: Germline and junction disagree at one end, which may indicate a read error. The chain has TRBV30 and TRBJ2-7; TRBD2 agrees at 11 bases. CDR1 and CDR2 (germline): GTSNPN, SVGIG (reference sequence). This CDR3 region has 14 residues. The CDR3 sequence is CAWSRASGRPLRSF. The CDR3 DNA reads TGTGCCTGGAGTCGGGCTAGCGGGAGGCCGCTCCGAAGCTTC.

The chain employs TRBV5-1 and TRBJ2-1; 10 bases fit TRBD2. Trimming at V came to 1 base and at J to 6 bases, leaving 4 bases not matched to a gene. Looked up from germline, CDR1 is SGHRS and CDR2 is YFSETQ. This CDR3 is built from 15 residues. CDR3 region: CASSLNLAGVNEQFF. The CDR3, as DNA: TGCGCCAGCAGCTTGAACCTAGCGGGAGTCAATGAGCAGTTCTTC.

The chain recombines TRBV4-2 with TRBJ2-5; D gene uncertain. The end of the DNA is better explained by TRBJ2-7, so the J call may be wrong. The CDR3 loop spans 15 amino acids. Germline CDR1 reads LGHNA; CDR2 reads YNFKEQ. CDR3 loop: CASSYGPSDFNEQYF. As DNA, the CDR3 is TGTGCCAGCAGCTATGGGCCTAGTGATTTCAACGAGCAGTACTTC.

This chain uses TRBV5-1 with TRBJ2-7; 11 bases match TRBD1. V lost 4 bases to trimming and J lost 6 bases; unmatched junction nucleotides: 6. CDR3 length equals 14 residues. Germline values: CDR1 SGHRS, CDR2 YFSETQ. The CDR3 nucleotides read TGCGCCAGCAGCACCGGGACAGGGGGTGGCGAGCAGTACTTC. This gives the protein CASSTGTGGGEQYF. Full variable domain (remainder filled in from reference TRBV5-1 and TRBJ2-7): KAGVTQTPRYLIKTRGQQVTLSCSPISGHRSVSWYQQTPGQGLQFLFEYFSETQRNKGNFPGRFSGRQFSNSRSEMNVSTLELGDSALYLCASSTGTGGGEQYFGPGTRLTVT.

V usage is TRBV11-2 and J usage is TRBJ2-5; 9 positions agree with TRBD1. V lost 5 bases to trimming and J lost 2 bases; unmatched junction nucleotides: 12. There are 17 residues in the CDR3. Germline CDR1 reads SGHAT; CDR2 reads FQNNGV. In nucleotides, the CDR3 is TGTGCCAGCAGCCCTAGAGGTTACAGGGGGCGACAAGAGACCCAGTACTTC. Protein sequence: CASSPRGYRGRQETQYF. Full variable domain (rest looked up from reference TRBV11-2 and TRBJ2-5): EAGVAQSPRYKIIEKRQSVAFWCNPISGHATLYWYQQILGQGPKLLIQFQNNGVVDDSQLPKDRFSAERLKGVDSTLKIQPAKLEDSAVYLCASSPRGYRGRQETQYFGPGTRLLVL.

The chain recombines TRBV6-5 with TRBJ1-6; D is unresolved. Germline CDR1 reads MNHEY; CDR2 reads SVGAGI. This CDR3 contains 15 residues. V dropped 0 bases and J dropped 6 bases, with 9 bases sitting between them. The DNA of the CDR3 is TGTGCCAGCAGTTACTCGGGCCAGGTTAATTCACCCCTCCACTTT. This codes for CASSYSGQVNSPLHF.

The V gene is TRBV2, the J gene TRBJ1-3, with 9 nucleotides matching TRBD1. From germline, CDR1 is SNHLY and CDR2 FYNNEI. Trimming removed 6 bases from V and 2 bases from J; junction bases left unmatched: 11. CDR3 size: 17 residues. As DNA, the CDR3 is TGTGCCAGCAGGGAGGGGGGACAGGGAGATGCTGGAAACACCATATATTTT. It encodes CASREGGQGDAGNTIYF.

This chain connects TRBV28 to TRBJ1-1, with TRBD1 matching 12 bases. Trimming removed 7 bases from V and 3 bases from J; junction bases left unmatched: 9. The length of the CDR3 is 16 residues. CDR1 MDHEN and CDR2 SYDVKM come from the germline V gene. CDR3 DNA: TGTGCCAGCACCGTGGAGGGACAGGGGGCGCACACTGAAGCTTTCTTT. It yields the protein CASTVEGQGAHTEAFF.

In regard to this clone: Other DNA sequences from this sample encode an identical CDR3 as well. The V call is TRBV30, the J call TRBJ2-1; 10 nucleotides agree with TRBD2. V lost 3 bases, J lost 1 base, and 0 bases stayed unmatched. The CDR3 sequence is 14 residues long. Germline V lookup: CDR1 GTSNPN, CDR2 SVGIG (reference sequence). The CDR3 DNA sequence: TGTGCCTGGAGACTAGCGGGGTCCTACAATGAGCAGTTCTTC. It translates to CAWRLAGSYNEQFF. Supplemented by reference TRBV30 and TRBJ2-1, the full variable domain reads SQTIHQWPATLVQPVGSPLSLECTVEGTSNPNLYWYRQAAGRGLQLLFYSVGIGQISSEVPQNLSASRPQDRQFILSSKKLLLSDSGFYLCAWRLAGSYNEQFFGPGTRLTVL.

The rearrangement joins TRBV10-3 to TRBJ2-2, with D tentatively TRBD2 (5 bases). V shed 0 bases and J shed 5 bases, with 7 bases lying between them. Germline loops: CDR1 ENHRY, CDR2 SYGVKD. CDR3 length: 14 amino acids. This CDR3 is CAISESLGTGELFF. The DNA for the CDR3 is TGTGCCATCAGTGAGTCACTAGGGACCGGGGAGCTGTTTTTT.

This clone was seen just once. The chain has TRBV27 and TRBJ2-7; D is undetermined. Trimming removed 0 bases at V and 3 bases at J, with 9 bases between. CDR3 length: 14 residues. The germline CDR1 and CDR2 sequences are MNHEY and SMNVEV (reference sequence). The CDR3 is CASSLSLSNYEQYF. Written as DNA, the CDR3 is TGTGCCAGCAGTTTATCCTTAAGTAACTACGAGCAGTACTTC.

The chain has TRBV6-6 and TRBJ2-3, with 9 nucleotides matching TRBD1. Germline-derived CDR1 and CDR2 are MNHNY and SVGAGI (reference sequence). Unmatched junction bases numbered 11, after V lost 7 bases and J lost 6 bases. This CDR3 has 15 amino acids. In DNA form, the CDR3 reads TGTGCCAGCACCCCCCGGGACAGGGACATGGATACGCAGTATTTT. Translating it yields CASTPRDRDMDTQYF.

The J gene is TRBJ1-2, the V gene TRBV4-1, with 9 bases fitting TRBD1. V dropped 1 base and J dropped 2; count of bases not matched to a gene: 11. CDR3 size: 18 residues. The germline V gene encodes CDR1 MGHRA and CDR2 YSYEKL. CDR3 sequence reads: CASSQGYVRDRGNYGYTF. The CDR3 DNA follows: TGCGCCAGCAGCCAAGGGTATGTCCGAGACAGGGGGAACTATGGCTACACCTTC.

J is TRBJ1-3 and V is TRBV18; D unresolved. V was trimmed by 0 bases and J by 4 bases, leaving 7 bases between them. The CDR3 covers 14 residues. Germline V gene lookup returns CDR1 KGHSH and CDR2 LQKENI. The CDR3 protein is CASSPPSPGNTIYF. The CDR3 bases are TGTGCCAGCTCACCACCCAGTCCCGGAAACACCATATATTTT.

Note on this clone: The same CDR3 also results from other DNA sequences found in this sample. The genes are TRBV6-1 and TRBJ1-3; D is uncertain. Trimming cost V 6 bases and J 1 base, with 7 bases left between them. Germline assignment: CDR1 MNHNS and CDR2 SASEGT. The CDR3 is 13 amino acids. CDR3 DNA sequence: TGTGCCAGCAGCCCCGTTTCTGGAAACACCATATATTTT. Amino acid sequence: CASSPVSGNTIYF.